This T cell receptor beta chain was profiled in a study of CD8+CD57+ T cells in acquired aplastic anemia. There are many counts of this clonotype. CDR1 SNHLY and CDR2 FYNNEI come from the germline V gene. This CDR3 region has 15 residues. The trim removed 6 bases at V and 5 bases at J, leaving 9 bases unmatched. Genomic DNA served as template for TCR beta VDJ and CDR3 profiling. MiXCR, applied by TCRdb to the reads, yields one record per CDR3 protein. The sample holds around 200,000 distinct CDR3 sequences, 50% to 55% seen once. Sequencing used sorted CD4+, CD8+, or CD8+CD57+ T cells (not recorded which) from PBMCs. This clonotype originated in a human donor in good health, serving as a control. The chain has TRBV2 and TRBJ2-1; the match to TRBD1 covers 8 bases. In DNA form, the CDR3 reads TGTGCCAGCAGCTCAAGCGACAGGGGCCACAATGAGCAGTTCTTC. Protein sequence: CASSSSDRGHNEQFF.